The present TCR beta chain was sequenced within a study of T cells after yellow fever vaccination (dated by TCRdb to the late 2010s). Regarding the complete study: The SMART-Seq v4 Ultra Low Input RNA kit was used to prepare libraries from fractions with low cell numbers. To track T-cell clones before and after primary and booster YFV17D yellow fever vaccination, bulk TCR alpha and beta repertoires were sequenced longitudinally. The cohort comprised two healthy male donors, one aged 18 to 29 and one aged 30 to 40 years. Blood was collected at multiple timepoints before and after primary and secondary immunization, and bulk PBMC replicates and cell subsets were isolated.

Worth noting for this clonotype: No cognate antigen has been identified for it. Base qualities are not recorded, but no much larger clone differs from it by a single base.

Broader findings and caveats from the paper: Computational filtering was needed because FACS-sorted repertoires could contain abundant contaminating clonotypes from the bulk population. After the booster, most of the clones that had expanded following primary vaccination were detected again (approximately 95% of CD4 and roughly 90% of CD8), which suggests that memory was broadly maintained. The secondary T-cell response was found to be weaker but faster than the primary response, with a peak reached on day 5 rather than on day 15. A small fraction of clonotypes showed up in both the CD4 and CD8 compartments, probably as a result of convergent recombination. The study included only a couple of donors, which limits how far the findings can be generalized.

What the treatment or condition label conveys for this sample: live attenuated yellow fever vaccine strain. Two biological replicates of bulk PBMCs were collected at each blood-draw timepoint. PBMCs were isolated from peripheral blood using a standard Ficoll-Paque protocol. RNA was extracted with TriZol from bulk PBMCs, CD4 and CD8 fractions, and dextramer-positive and dextramer-negative fractions. V gives up 4 bases and J gives up 4 bases, and the segment between their germline ends measures 10 bases. Inclusive of the bounding cysteine and phenylalanine, the CDR3 is 14 residues long. This entry keeps only the CDR3 DNA: 42 bases, framed from base 1. For CDR1 and CDR2, the germline V gene (reference sequence) lists SEHNR and FQNEAQ. TCR cDNA was made using 5'RACE template switching, a step that added a universal primer site and unique molecular identifiers. cDNA synthesis was primed from both the TCR alpha and TCR beta constant segments. Libraries were amplified in two PCR steps, with sample barcodes and sequencing adapters added in the second step. Sequencing of libraries was performed on Illumina HiSeq 2500 (2x100 bp) or NovaSeq (2x150 bp). For the original study's pipeline: Reads were demultiplexed and collapsed into UMI consensus sequences with MIGEC, and V(D)J alignment was performed with MiXCR. Clonotypes responding to the vaccine were identified with edgeR on replicate PBMC samples, with the criteria of FDR below 0.01 and a log2 fold change above 5 up to day 15. Each bulk clonotype received a CD4 or CD8 identity based on whether the sequenced CD4 or CD8 repertoire contained that clonotype at higher abundance. TCRdb reanalyzed the raw reads on its own, using fastp at Q25 for trimming and MiXCR for clone calling, and kept in-frame beta chains. Every entry covers one CDR3 protein and lists the most common genes and DNA from its rows. These V and J calls derive from TCRdb rather than the authors' analysis. Present in this sample are about 510,000 distinct CDR3 sequences, just over 20% of which were seen just once. The top ten constitute about 17% of the sample.

The material sequenced was PBMCs, taken around 3 weeks after the first yellow fever vaccination. The TCR was taken from a man aged 18 to 30 who received the YFV17D yellow fever vaccine. The chain couples TRBV7-9 to TRBJ2-2; a weak D assignment points to TRBD1 (6 bases agree). The CDR3 is CASSYGTPTGELFF. In nucleotides, the sequence is TGTGCCAGCAGCTACGGGACACCCACCGGGGAGCTGTTTTTT.